The clone carrying this T cell receptor beta chain is labeled medium-sized (0.01 to 0.1%) based on frequency. The CDR3 goes on 3 residues after the read ends, and that part is filled in from the germline J gene. This sample is part of a study of T cells in women clearing cervical HPV infection. Deletions cut 1 base from V and 1 base from J, with 22 bases between. This CDR3 region has 19 residues. The V gene's germline CDR1 is LGHNT and CDR2 FRNRAP. Libraries were prepared by immunoSEQ multiplex PCR; TCRdb keeps only in-frame clonotypes and omits some of them. In total, the table holds just over 20,000 clones.

Sequencing was carried out using blood buffy coat. The TCR sequence derives from a woman aged 18 to 69 with a cervical HPV16 infection that either progressed to CIN3+ or cleared (not recorded which). The V call is TRBV12-5, the J call TRBJ1-1; D is undetermined. The CDR3 region is CASGLARDLLDLWNTEAFF. CDR3 DNA (partial): TGTGCTAGTGGTTTGGCGCGCGACCTCCTAGATCTGTGGAACACTGAA.